One and the same sample provided the 9 T cell receptor beta chains below, sequenced in a study of blood T cells in healthy people across ages. A second roughly 7 to 12 cycle PCR used barcoded and J-beta primers. TCRdb re-analysed the 5' RACE reads in MiXCR, keeping a single row per CDR3 protein. This sample has hundreds of thousands of distinct CDR3 sequences, with approximately 55% found just once. The sequencing input was blood. Every receptor here comes from a man at least 80 years old in good health.

The chain links TRBV7-9 to TRBJ2-1; the D is unclear. The J call may be in error: the DNA end matches TRBJ2-7 better. CDR1 and CDR2 from the germline V gene are SEHNR and FQNEAQ (reference sequence). This CDR3 comprises 15 residues. The CDR3 sequence: CASSPAQSAYNEQYF. For the CDR3, the DNA is TGTGCCAGCAGCCCGGCCCAAAGCGCCTACAATGAGCAGTACTTC.

This clonotype was seen a few times. The chain carries TRBV20-1 and TRBJ2-6; possibly TRBD1 for D (6 bases). The CDR3 runs 16 residues. V was clipped by 1 base and J by 3 bases, with 13 bases between them. Germline V gene data show CDR1 as DFQATT and CDR2 as SNEGSKA (reference sequence). This chain's CDR3 is CSARGGTGFGANVLTF. CDR3 DNA sequence: TGCAGTGCTAGAGGGGGAACAGGGTTTGGGGCCAACGTCCTGACTTTC.

The chain employs TRBV10-3 and TRBJ1-4, with 9 bases aligning to TRBD1. This CDR3 is 16 amino acids long. Germline trimming cut 2 bases from V and 7 bases from J; bases unmatched to any gene: 8. The germline CDR1 and CDR2 sequences are ENHRY and SYGVKD. CDR3 sequence: CAISEPNPGQGEKLFF. The CDR3 coding sequence is TGTGCCATCAGTGAGCCGAATCCGGGACAGGGTGAAAAACTGTTTTTT.

The chain employs TRBV28 and TRBJ1-5; D gene unclear. Trimming took off 6 bases at V and 1 base at J, with 4 bases between the two ends. The CDR3 runs to 12 residues. Per the germline V gene, CDR1 is MDHEN and CDR2 is SYDVKM. The CDR3 nucleotides are TGTGCCAGCAGACAGAGCAATCAGCCCCAGCATTTT. Encoded protein: CASRQSNQPQHF.

The chain recombines TRBV29-1 with TRBJ2-4, with 13 bases that match TRBD2. Unmatched junction bases numbered 9, after V lost 6 bases and J lost 10 bases. This CDR3 has 14 amino acids. Per germline, CDR1 SQVTM and CDR2 ANQGSEA. The CDR3 protein is CSVGLAGAQGIQYF. The CDR3 nucleotides are TGCAGCGTAGGACTAGCGGGGGCCCAGGGGATTCAGTACTTC.

The chain links TRBV28 to TRBJ2-3; 8 bases agree with TRBD1. Trimming removed 5 bases from V and 0 bases from J; junction bases left unmatched: 4. CDR1 and CDR2 from the germline V gene are MDHEN and SYDVKM. There are 15 residues in the CDR3. The CDR3 sequence is CASSQTGGSTDTQYF. For the CDR3, the DNA is TGTGCCAGCAGTCAAACAGGGGGGAGCACAGATACGCAGTATTTT.

The V call is TRBV7-9, the J call TRBJ1-4; D is unresolved. The CDR3 consists of 16 residues. CDR1 and CDR2 (germline): SEHNR, FQNEAQ (reference sequence). The V gene lost 5 bases and the J gene lost 7 bases, with 20 bases spanning the gap. The CDR3 DNA reads TGTGCCAGCAGCACCCTGGGCGGAACTCGGGGTGAAAAACTGTTTTTT. This gives the protein CASSTLGGTRGEKLFF.

This clonotype was recorded once. The chain combines TRBV7-2 with TRBJ2-3; 9 nucleotides line up with TRBD2. V was clipped by 5 bases and J by 14 bases; unmatched bases: 11. CDR3 length equals 13 residues. Germline V gene data show CDR1 as SGHTA and CDR2 as FQGNSA. CDR3 coding DNA: TGTGCCAGCAGCGCCCTCCTAGCGGGATACGCGTATTTT. It specifies CASSALLAGYAYF.

This clonotype showed up just once. The chain is built from TRBV6-5 and TRBJ2-1; D not certain. The V end was cut by 2 bases, the J end by 4 bases, with 9 bases between. The CDR3 contains 14 residues. CDR1 is MNHEY, CDR2 SVGAGI, per germline. This CDR3 reads CASSYRRSYNEQFF. CDR3 DNA: TGTGCCAGCAGTTACCGACGCTCTTACAATGAGCAGTTCTTC.